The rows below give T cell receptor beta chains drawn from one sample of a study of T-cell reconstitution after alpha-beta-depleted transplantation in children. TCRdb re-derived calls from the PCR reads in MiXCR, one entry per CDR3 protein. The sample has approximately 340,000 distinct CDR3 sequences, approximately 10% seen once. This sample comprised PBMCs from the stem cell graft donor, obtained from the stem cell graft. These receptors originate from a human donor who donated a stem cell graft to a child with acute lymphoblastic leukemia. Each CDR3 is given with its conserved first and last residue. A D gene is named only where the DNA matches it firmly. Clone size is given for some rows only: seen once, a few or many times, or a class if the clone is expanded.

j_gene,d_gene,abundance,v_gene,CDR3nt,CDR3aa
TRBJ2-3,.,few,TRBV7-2,TGTGCCAGCAGCACGGCGGATACGCAGTATTTT,CASSTADTQYF
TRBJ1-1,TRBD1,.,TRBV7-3,TGTGCCAGCAGCTTAGCAGGGGGCTACACTGAAGCTTTCTTT,CASSLAGGYTEAFF
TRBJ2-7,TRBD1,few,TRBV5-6,TGTGCCAGCAGCTCCCCGGGACAGGGAGGCTCCTACGAGCAGTACTTC,CASSSPGQGGSYEQYF
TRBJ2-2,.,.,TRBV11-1,TGTGCCAGCAGCCAGGACTCTTTGAGGTTCGAATCCGGGGAGCTGTTTTTT,CASSQDSLRFESGELFF
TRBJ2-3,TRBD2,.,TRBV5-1,TGCGCCAGCACCTCGCCACTAGCGGGAGATGATTCCTTCCCTTCGTCTAGCACAGATACGCAGTATTTT,CASTSPLAGDDSFPSSSTDTQYF
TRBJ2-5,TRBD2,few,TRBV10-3,TGTGCCATCAGTGAGGGACTAGCGGGTATATCAGAGACCCAGTACTTC,CAISEGLAGISETQYF
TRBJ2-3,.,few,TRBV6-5,TGTGCCAGCAGTTACCCAGCGTCGGCAGATACGCAGTATTTT,CASSYPASADTQYF
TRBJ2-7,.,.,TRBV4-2,TGTGCCAGCAGCCAAGAGGGGAGCGGCAGGGGTTATTCCAACGAGCAGTACTTC,CASSQEGSGRGYSNEQYF
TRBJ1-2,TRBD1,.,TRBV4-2,TGTGCCAGCAGCCAAGCCGCCCAGGGGGCGCGGGGCTACACCTTC,CASSQAAQGARGYTF
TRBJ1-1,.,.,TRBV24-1,TGTGCCACCAGTGATTCGGACCGCACTGAAGCTTTCTTT,CATSDSDRTEAFF
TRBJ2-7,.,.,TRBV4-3,TGCGCCAGCAGCCAGGGGAGTGACTCCTACGAGCAGTACTTC,CASSQGSDSYEQYF
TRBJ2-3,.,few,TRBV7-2,TGTGCCAGCAGCCTGTCTCATCGTACAGATACGCAGTATTTT,CASSLSHRTDTQYF
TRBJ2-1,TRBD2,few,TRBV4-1,TGCGCCAGCAGCCCCGGGACTAGCGGGAGCAGCAATGAGCAGTTCTTC,CASSPGTSGSSNEQFF
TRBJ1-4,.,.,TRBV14,TGTGCCAGCGGCGCACACTGGGAGGAAAAACTGTTTTTT,CASGAHWEEKLFF
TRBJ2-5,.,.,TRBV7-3,TGTGCCAGCAGCCAGGGGGCCAGCGGGAGTTTGAAGACCCAGTACTTC,CASSQGASGSLKTQYF